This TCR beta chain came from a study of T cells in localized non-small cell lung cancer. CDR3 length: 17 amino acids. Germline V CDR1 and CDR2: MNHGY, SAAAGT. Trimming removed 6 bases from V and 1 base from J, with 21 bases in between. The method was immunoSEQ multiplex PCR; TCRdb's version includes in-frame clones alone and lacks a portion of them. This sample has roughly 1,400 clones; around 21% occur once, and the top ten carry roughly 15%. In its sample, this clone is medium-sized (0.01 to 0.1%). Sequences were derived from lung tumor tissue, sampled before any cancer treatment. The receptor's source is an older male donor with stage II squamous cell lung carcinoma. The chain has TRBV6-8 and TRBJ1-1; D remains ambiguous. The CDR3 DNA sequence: TGTGCCAGCAGCCCCTGGACCGTAAGTCGGAAGAACACTGAAGCTTTCTTT. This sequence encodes CASSPWTVSRKNTEAFF.